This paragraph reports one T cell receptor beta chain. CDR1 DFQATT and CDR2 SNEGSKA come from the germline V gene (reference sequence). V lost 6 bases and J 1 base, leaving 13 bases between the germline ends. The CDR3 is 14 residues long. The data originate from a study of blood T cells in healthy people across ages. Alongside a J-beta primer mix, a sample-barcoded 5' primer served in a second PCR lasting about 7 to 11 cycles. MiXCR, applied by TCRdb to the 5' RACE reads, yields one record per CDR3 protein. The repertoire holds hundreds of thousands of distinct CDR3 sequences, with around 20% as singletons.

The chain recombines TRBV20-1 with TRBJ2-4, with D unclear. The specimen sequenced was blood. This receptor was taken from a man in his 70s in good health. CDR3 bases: TGCAGTGCGGGCGAGTGGGGTGCCAAAAACATTCAGTACTTC. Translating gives CSAGEWGAKNIQYF.